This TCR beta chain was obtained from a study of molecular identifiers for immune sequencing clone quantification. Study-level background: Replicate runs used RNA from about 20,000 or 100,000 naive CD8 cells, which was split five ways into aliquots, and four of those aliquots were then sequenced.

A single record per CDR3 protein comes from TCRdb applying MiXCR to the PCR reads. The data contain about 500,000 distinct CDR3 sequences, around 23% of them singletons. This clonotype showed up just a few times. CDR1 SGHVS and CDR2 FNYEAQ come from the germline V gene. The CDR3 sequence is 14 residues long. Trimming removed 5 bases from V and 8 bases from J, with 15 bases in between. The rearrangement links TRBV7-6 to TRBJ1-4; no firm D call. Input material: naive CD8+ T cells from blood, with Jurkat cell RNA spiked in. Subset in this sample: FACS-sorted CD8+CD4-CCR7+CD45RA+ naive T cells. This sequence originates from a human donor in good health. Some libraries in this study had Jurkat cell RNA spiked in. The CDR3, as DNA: TGTGCCAGCAGCCCCCGGATTCCTGGCGAAAAACTGTTTTTT. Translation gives CASSPRIPGEKLFF.